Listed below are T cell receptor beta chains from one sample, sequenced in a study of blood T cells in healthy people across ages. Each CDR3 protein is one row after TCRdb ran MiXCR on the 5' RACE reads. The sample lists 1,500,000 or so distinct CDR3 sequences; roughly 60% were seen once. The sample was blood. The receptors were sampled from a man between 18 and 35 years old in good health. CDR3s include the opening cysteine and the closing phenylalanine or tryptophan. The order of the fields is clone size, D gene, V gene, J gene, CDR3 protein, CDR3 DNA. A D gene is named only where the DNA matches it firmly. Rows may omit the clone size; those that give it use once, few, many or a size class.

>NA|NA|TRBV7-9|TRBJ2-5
CASSLRASGVGETQYF
TGTGCCAGCAGCTTAAGAGCCTCGGGGGTTGGAGAGACCCAGTACTTC
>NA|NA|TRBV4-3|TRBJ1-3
CASSPFSGLAGNTIYF
TGCGCCAGCAGCCCCTTCTCAGGGTTGGCTGGAAACACCATATATTTT
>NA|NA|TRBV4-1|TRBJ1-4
CASSQVGGREKLFF
TGCGCCAGCAGCCAAGTCGGGGGGAGGGAAAAACTGTTTTTT
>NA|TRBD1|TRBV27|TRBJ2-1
CASSHRDRGRNEQFF
TGTGCCAGCAGCCACCGGGACAGGGGGCGTAATGAGCAGTTCTTC
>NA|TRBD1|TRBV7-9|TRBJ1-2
CASSRQGGYGYTF
TGTGCCAGCAGTCGACAGGGGGGCTATGGCTACACCTTC
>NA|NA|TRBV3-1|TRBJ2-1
CASSQDRLKSAYNEQFF
TGTGCCAGCAGCCAAGATCGGTTGAAGTCCGCCTACAATGAGCAGTTCTTC
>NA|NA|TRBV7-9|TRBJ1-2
CASSYTDYGYTF
TGTGCCAGCAGCTATACAGACTATGGCTACACCTTC
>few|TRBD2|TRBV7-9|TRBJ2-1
CASSRLREGLYNEQFF
TGTGCCAGCAGCCGGTTGCGGGAGGGCCTCTACAATGAGCAGTTCTTC
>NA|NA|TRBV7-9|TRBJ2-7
CASRPYGEQYF
TGTGCCAGCAGACCGTACGGCGAGCAGTACTTC
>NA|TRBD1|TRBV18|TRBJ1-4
CASSPDRGNEKLFF
TGTGCCAGCTCACCGGACAGGGGTAATGAAAAACTGTTTTTT
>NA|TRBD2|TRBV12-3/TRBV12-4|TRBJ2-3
CASTHYGGGNTQYF
TGTGCCAGCACTCATTACGGGGGGGGTAATACGCAGTATTTT
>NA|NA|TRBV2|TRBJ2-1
CATSLRGLSVNEQFF
TGTGCCACTTCCCTCCGGGGGTTAAGTGTCAATGAGCAGTTCTTC
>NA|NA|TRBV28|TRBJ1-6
CASTQSSYNSPLHF
TGTGCCAGCACTCAGAGCTCCTATAATTCACCCCTCCACTTT
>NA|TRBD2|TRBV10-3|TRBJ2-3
CAISDRTSGDPPGTQYF
TGTGCCATCAGTGATAGGACTAGCGGGGACCCTCCGGGTACGCAGTATTTT
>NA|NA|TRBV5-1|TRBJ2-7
CASSLESSHEQYF
TGCGCCAGCAGCTTGGAAAGCTCCCACGAGCAGTACTTC
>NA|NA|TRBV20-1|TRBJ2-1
CSAPQARENSYNEQFF
TGCAGTGCCCCCCAAGCTAGGGAGAACTCCTACAATGAGCAGTTCTTC
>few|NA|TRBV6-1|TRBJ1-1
CASLVGGMNTEAFF
TGTGCCAGCTTGGTTGGAGGGATGAACACTGAAGCTTTCTTT
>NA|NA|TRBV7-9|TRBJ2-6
CASSFSRGGANVLTF
TGTGCCAGCAGCTTCTCACGTGGTGGGGCCAACGTCCTGACTTTC
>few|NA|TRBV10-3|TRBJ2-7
CAISESASGTYEQYF
TGTGCCATCAGTGAGTCCGCTAGTGGGACCTACGAGCAGTACTTC
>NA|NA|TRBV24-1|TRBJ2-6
CATSDDPTLVGANVLTF
TGTGCCACCAGTGATGACCCGACCCTGGTAGGGGCCAACGTCCTGACTTTC
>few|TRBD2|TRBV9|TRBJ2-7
CASSVAGGLAYEQYF
TGTGCCAGCAGCGTAGCGGGGGGGCTTGCCTACGAGCAGTACTTC
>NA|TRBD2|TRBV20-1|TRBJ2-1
CSATRSTSGRAYNEQFF
TGCAGTGCTACGAGGTCAACTAGCGGGAGGGCCTACAATGAGCAGTTCTTC
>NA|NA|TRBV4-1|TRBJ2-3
CASSHERQDTQYF
TGCGCCAGCAGCCACGAGCGTCAAGATACGCAGTATTTT
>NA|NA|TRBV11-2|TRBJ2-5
CASIRLVGEETQYF
TGTGCCAGCATCCGACTAGTGGGTGAAGAGACCCAGTACTTC
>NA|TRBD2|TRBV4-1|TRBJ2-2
CASSQGLAGRGELFF
TGCGCCAGCAGCCAAGGACTAGCGGGTCGAGGGGAGCTGTTTTTT
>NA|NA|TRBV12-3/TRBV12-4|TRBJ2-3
CASSLATGGDTQYF
TGTGCCAGCAGTTTAGCGACAGGTGGAGATACGCAGTATTTT
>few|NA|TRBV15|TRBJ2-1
CATSRNIQDFNEQFF
TGTGCCACCAGCAGGAATATACAGGATTTCAATGAGCAGTTCTTC
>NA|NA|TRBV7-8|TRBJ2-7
CASSGIFPYEQYF
TGTGCCAGCAGCGGGATTTTCCCCTACGAGCAGTACTTC
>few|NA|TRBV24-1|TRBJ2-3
CATESNRGTDTQYF
TGTGCCACCGAGAGCAATCGGGGGACAGATACGCAGTATTTT
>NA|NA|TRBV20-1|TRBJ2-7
CSAHREDHEQYF
TGCAGTGCTCACAGGGAGGACCACGAGCAGTACTTC